The sequence of this T cell receptor (beta chain) was determined in a study of regulatory T cells in long-lasting Graves disease listed by TCRdb under 2021. In the study overall: To count as having persistent Graves' disease, a patient had to have received antithyroid drug treatment for over 5 years with TSH receptor autoantibodies remaining persistently positive. This study used TCR sequencing and RNA sequencing of peripheral blood to compare persistent Graves' disease patients against newly diagnosed Graves' disease patients. The study was conducted in China and was registered as a clinical trial. A total of 33 samples were covered by TCR sequencing, comprising roughly 13 persistent and around 20 newly diagnosed Graves' disease patients. On average, persistent Graves' disease patients in the clinical cohort had been on antithyroid drugs for about 10.3 years. Study-wide conclusions, independent of this receptor: Sequencing and analysis were limited to the TCR beta chain. More public clonotypes were shared among persistent patients (roughly 3,000) than among newly diagnosed patients (roughly 1,000). Preferential use of TRBV28, TRBJ1-2 and TRBJ2-5 was observed in persistent disease, whereas TRBV20-1 and TRBJ2-1 were favored in newly diagnosed disease. Only peripheral blood was studied, because thyroid tissue, the primary lesion, was inaccessible. Compared with newly diagnosed patients, patients with persistent Graves' disease had lower TCR Shannon entropy and fewer highly expanded clones, which suggests clonal expansion. The authors acknowledged the small sample size as a limitation that may reduce accuracy.

The meaning of the sample's time point label: persistent/refractory GD, antithyroid drugs over 5 years with positive TRAb. For both TCR sequencing and RNA sequencing, RNA was extracted from PBMCs in TRIzol. The diagnosis of Graves' disease followed American Thyroid Association guidelines. Recruitment of patients was carried out at an endocrinology department in Xi'an, China. Each patient gave 8.5 to 9.5 milliliters of peripheral blood, collected in an EDTA anticoagulant tube. Ficoll Paque Plus density gradient separation was used to isolate PBMCs, and no additional T cell sorting was done. RNA quality was checked with an Agilent 2100 Bioanalyzer and agarose gel, and concentration with a NanoDrop 2000. In regard to this clonotype: The antigen it binds to is not known. There are no base qualities to consult, and no much larger clone falls within one base.

The receptor library was made with multiplex PCR. Sequencing instrument: Illumina HiSeq 4000. To build TCR beta libraries, CDR3 regions were amplified by Arm-PCR using iRepertoire HTBI primers. Gel purification was performed on PCR products prior to sequencing. In the original analysis: A total of roughly 65 TRBV and under 15 TRBJ segments were identified across samples and were used for gene usage analysis of CDR3 amino acid clonotypes. COPE and FqMerger were used to merge the filtered high-quality paired reads into contigs. Contigs were aligned with BLAST to IMGT TRBV, TRBD and TRBJ reference genes, and CDR3 was defined per IMGT. Any clonotype with a frequency above 0.1% was classified as a highly expanded clone. Shannon entropy was used to measure repertoire diversity, and the Gini coefficient was used to measure V-J evenness. Clonotypes shared by more than one individual were considered public. Starting from the raw public reads, TCRdb applied fastp trimming at Q25, assembled clones with MiXCR and retained in-frame beta chains. Every entry covers one CDR3 protein and lists the most common genes and DNA from its rows. TCRdb's processing, not the study's, gives the V and J calls here. Within this sample are 700,000 or so distinct CDR3 sequences, with 30% of them counted one time only. Around 40% of the sample is in the top ten clones.

Reading from cysteine to phenylalanine, the CDR3 counts 16 amino acids. The entry retains the CDR3 DNA only, 48 bases that are in frame from base 1. From a lookup of the germline V gene (reference sequence), CDR1 and CDR2 are LGHDT and YNNKEL. V is reduced by 0 bases and J by 3 bases, leaving a spacing of 14 bases between them. This sample comprised peripheral blood mononuclear cells (PBMCs), obtained when the disease was refractory, from a patient treated with antithyroid drugs. Recombination joined TRBV3-1 with TRBJ1-2; no D gene call is confident. The sequence was obtained from a female donor with Graves disease. The CDR3 region reads CASSQDTRKGDYGYTF. The sequenced DNA: TGTGCCAGCAGCCAAGATACCAGGAAAGGCGACTATGGCTACACCTTC.